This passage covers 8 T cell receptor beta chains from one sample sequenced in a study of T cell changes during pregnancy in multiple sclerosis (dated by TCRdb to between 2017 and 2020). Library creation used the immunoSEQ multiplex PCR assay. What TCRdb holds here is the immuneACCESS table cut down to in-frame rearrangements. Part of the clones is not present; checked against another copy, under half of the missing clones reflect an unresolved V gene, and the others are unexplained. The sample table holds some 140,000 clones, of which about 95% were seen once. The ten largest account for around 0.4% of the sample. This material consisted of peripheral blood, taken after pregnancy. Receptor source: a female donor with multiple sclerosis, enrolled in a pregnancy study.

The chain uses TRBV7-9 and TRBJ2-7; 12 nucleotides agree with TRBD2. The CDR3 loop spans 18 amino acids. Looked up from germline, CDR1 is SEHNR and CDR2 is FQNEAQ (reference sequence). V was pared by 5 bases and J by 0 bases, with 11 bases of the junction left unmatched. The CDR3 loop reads CASSPQGLAGPLSYEQYF. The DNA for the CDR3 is TGTGCCAGCAGCCCTCAGGGACTAGCGGGCCCACTCTCCTACGAGCAGTACTTC.

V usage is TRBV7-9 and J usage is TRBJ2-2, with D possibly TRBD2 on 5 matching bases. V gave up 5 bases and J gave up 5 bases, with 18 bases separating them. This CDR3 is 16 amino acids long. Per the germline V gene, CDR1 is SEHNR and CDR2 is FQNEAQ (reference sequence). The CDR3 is CASSAGRALATGELFF. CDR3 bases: TGTGCCAGCAGCGCAGGACGGGCCTTAGCGACCGGGGAGCTGTTTTTT.

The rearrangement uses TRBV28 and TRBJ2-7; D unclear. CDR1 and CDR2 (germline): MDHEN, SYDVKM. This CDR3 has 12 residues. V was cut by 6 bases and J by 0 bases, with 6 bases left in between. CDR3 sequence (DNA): TGTGCCAGCAGCTCCCTCTCCTACGAGCAGTACTTC. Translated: CASSSLSYEQYF.

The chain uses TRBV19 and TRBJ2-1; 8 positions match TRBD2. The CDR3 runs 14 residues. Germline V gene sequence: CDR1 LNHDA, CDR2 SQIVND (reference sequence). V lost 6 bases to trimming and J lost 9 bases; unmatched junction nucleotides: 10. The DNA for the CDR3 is TGTGCCAGTAGCTTTGCGGGAGGCCCCGGTGAGCAGTTCTTC. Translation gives CASSFAGGPGEQFF.

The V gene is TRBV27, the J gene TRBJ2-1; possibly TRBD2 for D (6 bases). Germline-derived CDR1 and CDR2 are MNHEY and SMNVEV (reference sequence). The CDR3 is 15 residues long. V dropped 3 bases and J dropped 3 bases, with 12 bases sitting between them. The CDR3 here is CASSLGREFYNEQFF. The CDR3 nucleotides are TGTGCCAGCAGTTTGGGTCGGGAGTTCTACAATGAGCAGTTCTTC.

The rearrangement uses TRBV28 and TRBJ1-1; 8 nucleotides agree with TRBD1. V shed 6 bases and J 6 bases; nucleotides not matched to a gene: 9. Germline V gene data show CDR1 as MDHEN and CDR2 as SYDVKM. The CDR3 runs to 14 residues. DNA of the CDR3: TGTGCCAGCAGCCGTGACAGGGGATTCGCTGAAGCTTTCTTT. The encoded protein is CASSRDRGFAEAFF.

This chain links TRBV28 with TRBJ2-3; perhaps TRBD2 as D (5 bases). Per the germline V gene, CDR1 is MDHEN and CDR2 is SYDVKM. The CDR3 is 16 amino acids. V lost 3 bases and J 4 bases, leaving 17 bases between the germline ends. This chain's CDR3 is CASSFLGNRRADTQYF. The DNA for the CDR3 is TGTGCCAGCAGTTTCCTGGGTAATAGGCGGGCAGATACGCAGTATTTT.

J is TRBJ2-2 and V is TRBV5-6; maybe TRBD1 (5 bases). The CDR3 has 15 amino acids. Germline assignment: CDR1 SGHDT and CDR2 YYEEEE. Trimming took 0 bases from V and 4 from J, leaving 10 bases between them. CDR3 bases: TGTGCCAGCAGCTTGGGACAGACCAGCACCGGGGAGCTGTTTTTT. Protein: CASSLGQTSTGELFF.